A single sample gave rise to the 20 T cell receptor beta chains below, sequenced in a study of shared clonotypes between healthy human individuals. The assay was immunoSEQ multiplex PCR, and TCRdb's table has in-frame clones only and misses some. The sample consists of over a million clones, 78% of them appearing once. Sequenced input: memory CD4+ T cells from PBMCs. As for subset: CD45RA-negative fraction. The receptors come from a man aged 18 to 29 in good health. Some clones in this sample may be carry-over from other donors' samples.

Comment on this clone: The sample carries other DNA sequences with the same CDR3. V usage is TRBV27 and J usage is TRBJ1-5, with 7 bases lining up with TRBD1. J lost 5 bases, V lost 3 bases, and 4 bases had no gene match. The CDR3 contains 14 residues. Germline assignment: CDR1 MNHEY and CDR2 SMNVEV (reference sequence). CDR3 residues: CASSLRQGDQPQHF. CDR3 DNA: TGTGCCAGCAGTTTGAGGCAGGGGGATCAGCCCCAGCATTTT.

This clone has more than one count but fewer than ten. This chain joins TRBV19 and TRBJ2-1, with no clear D. The CDR3 sequence is 11 residues long. The V and J ends lost 4 bases and 5 bases respectively, with 3 bases between them. The germline gives CDR1 LNHDA, CDR2 SQIVND (reference sequence). CDR3 coding DNA: TGTGCCAGTAGTAACCACAATGAGCAGTTCTTC. Translated, it gives CASSNHNEQFF.

This chain links TRBV5-7 with TRBJ2-1, with D perhaps TRBD1 or TRBD2 (6 bases each). TRBV5-7 is reported as an ORF; its role is uncertain. CDR3 length: 16 residues. Trimming pared 5 bases from V and 4 bases from J, leaving 19 bases between. As DNA, the CDR3 is TGTGCCAGCAGGGAGGGTCGGGGGCTAGCTTACAATGAGCAGTTCTTC. Amino acid sequence: CASREGRGLAYNEQFF.

This rearrangement joins TRBV5-4 to TRBJ2-4; D assignment may be TRBD1 or TRBD2 (7 bases each). Trimming removed 4 bases from V and 3 bases from J, with 11 bases in between. Germline CDR1 is SGHNT and CDR2 is YYREEE (reference sequence). This CDR3 comprises 14 residues. The CDR3 is CASSPGGGKNIQYF. CDR3 DNA sequence: TGTGCCAGCAGCCCAGGGGGGGGCAAAAACATTCAGTACTTC.

About this clone itself: Other DNA sequences in the sample encode the same CDR3. V is TRBV6-6 and J is TRBJ2-7, with D possibly matching TRBD1 (6 bases). Germline-derived CDR1 and CDR2 are MNHNY and SVGAGI (reference sequence). This CDR3 contains 13 residues. V dropped 5 bases and J dropped 2 bases, with 10 bases sitting between them. CDR3 sequence (DNA): TGTGCCAGCAGTCACAGGGAAGCCTACGAGCAGTACTTC. This translates into CASSHREAYEQYF.

The chain employs TRBV2 and TRBJ2-5, with 7 bases identical to TRBD1. This CDR3 comprises 15 residues. Germline V CDR1 and CDR2: SNHLY, FYNNEI. Unmatched junction bases numbered 9, after V lost 1 base and J lost 7 bases. Written as DNA, the CDR3 is TGTGCCAGCAGTGAAGGACTGACAGGGCAGGCGACCCAGTACTTC. Encoded protein: CASSEGLTGQATQYF.

V gene TRBV14 combines with J gene TRBJ2-5; TRBD2 matches at 11 bases. This CDR3 region has 16 residues. The V segment lost 4 bases and the J segment 1 base; nucleotides outside the gene matches: 5. Germline assignment: CDR1 SGHDN and CDR2 FVKESK. DNA for the CDR3: TGTGCCAGCAGCCTGACTAGCGGGACACTCCAAGAGACCCAGTACTTC. This sequence encodes CASSLTSGTLQETQYF.

The chain has TRBV28 and TRBJ2-7; 8 nucleotides match TRBD1. The CDR3 runs to 16 residues. Germline assignment: CDR1 MDHEN and CDR2 SYDVKM. The V and J ends lost 6 bases and 2 bases, in that order; junction bases with no gene match: 12. The CDR3 sequence: CASSSPGQGLTYEQYF. In DNA form, the CDR3 reads TGTGCCAGCAGCTCCCCCGGACAGGGTCTAACCTACGAGCAGTACTTC. Combining the CDR3 with reference TRBV28 and TRBJ2-7 gives the whole variable domain DVKVTQSSRYLVKRTGEKVFLECVQDMDHENMFWYRQDPGLGLRLIYFSYDVKMKEKGDIPEGYSVSREKKERFSLILESASTNQTSMYLCASSSPGQGLTYEQYFGPGTRLTVT.

This clone was counted once. The chain recombines TRBV30 with TRBJ2-1; 10 bases fit TRBD2. Per germline, CDR1 GTSNPN and CDR2 SVGIG (reference sequence). Trimming removed 3 bases from V and 6 bases from J; junction bases left unmatched: 5. The CDR3 contains 14 residues. CDR3 amino acids: CAWRPSGRGNEQFF. CDR3 sequence (DNA): TGTGCCTGGAGACCAAGCGGGAGGGGCAATGAGCAGTTCTTC.

The V gene is TRBV5-4, the J gene TRBJ2-3; D remains unclear. Deletions cut 0 bases from V and 4 bases from J, with 9 bases between. The CDR3 extends over 14 amino acids. Germline-derived CDR1 and CDR2 are SGHNT and YYREEE (reference sequence). The CDR3 is CASSLARRADTQYF. The CDR3 DNA reads as TGTGCCAGCAGCTTGGCCCGACGGGCAGATACGCAGTATTTT.

The chain has TRBV4-2 and TRBJ2-1, with 7 bases fitting TRBD2. The CDR3 extends over 16 amino acids. Germline CDR1 LGHNA, CDR2 YNFKEQ. With 0 bases clipped from V and 14 bases from J, the junction kept 16 bases outside the gene matches. The CDR3: CASSQDGASGGVKEFF. CDR3 nucleotides: TGTGCCAGCAGCCAAGATGGAGCTAGCGGTGGGGTGAAGGAGTTCTTC.

There are a few counts of this clone. V is TRBV2 and J is TRBJ2-1; the match to TRBD2 covers 8 bases. V was pared by 5 bases and J by 3 bases, with 9 bases of the junction left unmatched. Germline loops: CDR1 SNHLY, CDR2 FYNNEI. This CDR3 is 16 amino acids long. The CDR3 nucleotides are TGTGCCAGCAGTTGGGGGGCCACTAGCGGCTACAATGAGCAGTTCTTC. Its protein product is CASSWGATSGYNEQFF.

V and J are TRBV2 and TRBJ1-6; D is undetermined. This CDR3 has 12 residues. The germline CDR1 and CDR2 sequences are SNHLY and FYNNEI. Trimming cost V 4 bases and J 7 bases, with 5 bases left between them. Written as DNA, the CDR3 is TGTGCCAGCAGTGCAGACAATTCACCCCTCCACTTT. It codes for CASSADNSPLHF.

The gene calls are TRBV7-3 and TRBJ1-1; 7 positions match TRBD1. CDR1 is SGHTA, CDR2 FQGTGA, per germline. V gave up 5 bases and J gave up 1 base; unmatched junction bases: 4. The CDR3 totals 14 residues. Here the CDR3 DNA reads TGTGCCAGCAGCGCACAGGGGCAGAACACTGAAGCTTTCTTT. This codes for CASSAQGQNTEAFF.

The J gene is TRBJ2-7, the V gene TRBV29-1, with D unresolved. CDR3 length: 14 residues. Germline V gene sequence: CDR1 SQVTM, CDR2 ANQGSEA. V lost 4 bases to trimming and J lost 2 bases, with 15 bases between them. DNA of the CDR3: TGCAGCGTTGCCCAACTCGAGCCCCCCTACGAGCAGTACTTC. Amino acid sequence: CSVAQLEPPYEQYF.

The chain recombines TRBV29-1 with TRBJ2-5; D perhaps matches TRBD2 (5 bases). This CDR3 is 11 amino acids long. CDR1 is SQVTM, CDR2 ANQGSEA, per germline. Deletions cut 6 bases from V and 5 bases from J, with 10 bases between. CDR3 in amino acids: CSVWETETQYF. The CDR3 region has the DNA TGCAGCGTATGGGAGACGGAGACCCAGTACTTC.

The chain recombines TRBV19 with TRBJ2-3, with 7 nucleotides matching TRBD1. Germline CDR1 is LNHDA and CDR2 is SQIVND (reference sequence). The V gene end was trimmed by 1 base and the J gene end by 4 bases; junction bases not matched to a gene: 2. The CDR3 spans 14 residues. This chain's CDR3 is CASSIGQGSDTQYF. CDR3 nucleotides: TGTGCCAGTAGTATAGGACAGGGATCAGATACGCAGTATTTT.

This clone was detected many times. A read error may account for a junction end that differs from germline. The chain recombines TRBV6-5 with TRBJ2-7; 7 bases line up with TRBD1. Germline V CDR1 and CDR2: MNHEY, SVGAGI. The CDR3 has 14 amino acids. The CDR3 sequence: CASSSRPGQTTQDF. The DNA for the CDR3 is TGTGCCAGCAGCTCCCGGCCGGGACAGACTACTCAAGACTTC.

The genes are TRBV6-1 and TRBJ2-7; D uncertain. Germline loops: CDR1 MNHNS, CDR2 SASEGT. Trimming took off 6 bases at V and 4 bases at J, with 13 bases between the two ends. This CDR3 has 13 residues. CDR3 loop: CASRRGTAYEQYF. CDR3 nucleotides: TGTGCCAGCAGAAGAGGAACCGCGTACGAGCAGTACTTC.

The CDR3 DNA sequence: TGTGCCAGCAGTTACTCGATGGGCAGGTCTGGCTACACCTTC. Translated, it gives CASSYSMGRSGYTF. The chain links TRBV6-6 to TRBJ1-2; D unresolved. CDR1 is MNHNY, CDR2 SVGAGI, per germline (reference sequence). V shed 0 bases and J shed 7 bases, with 12 bases lying between them. The CDR3 runs to 14 residues.